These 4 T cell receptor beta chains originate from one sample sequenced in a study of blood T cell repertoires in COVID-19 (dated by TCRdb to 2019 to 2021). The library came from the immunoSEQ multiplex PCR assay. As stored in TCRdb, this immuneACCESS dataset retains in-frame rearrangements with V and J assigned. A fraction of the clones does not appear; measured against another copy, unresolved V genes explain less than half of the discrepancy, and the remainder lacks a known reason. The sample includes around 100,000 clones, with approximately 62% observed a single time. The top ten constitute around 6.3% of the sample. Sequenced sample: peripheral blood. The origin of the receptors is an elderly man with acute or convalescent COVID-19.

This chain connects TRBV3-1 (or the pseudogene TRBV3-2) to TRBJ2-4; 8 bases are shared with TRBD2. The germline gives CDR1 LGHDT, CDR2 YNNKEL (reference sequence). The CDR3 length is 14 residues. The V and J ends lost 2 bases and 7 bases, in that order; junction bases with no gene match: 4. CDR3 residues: CASSQYSGGNIQYF. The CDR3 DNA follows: TGTGCCAGCAGCCAATATTCGGGAGGGAACATTCAGTACTTC.

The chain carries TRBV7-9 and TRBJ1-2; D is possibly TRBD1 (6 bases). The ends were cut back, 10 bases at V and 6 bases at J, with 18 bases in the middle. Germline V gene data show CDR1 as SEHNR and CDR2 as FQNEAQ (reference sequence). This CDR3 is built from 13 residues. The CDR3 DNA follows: TGTGCCATGGGGGCACCACTGCGGGATGGCTACACCTTC. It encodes CAMGAPLRDGYTF.

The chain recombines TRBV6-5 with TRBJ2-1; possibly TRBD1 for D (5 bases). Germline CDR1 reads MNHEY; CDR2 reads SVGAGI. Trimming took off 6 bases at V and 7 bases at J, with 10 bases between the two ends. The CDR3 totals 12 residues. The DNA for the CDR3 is TGTGCCAGCAGACCCCCAGGGAATGAGCAGTTCTTC. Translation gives CASRPPGNEQFF.

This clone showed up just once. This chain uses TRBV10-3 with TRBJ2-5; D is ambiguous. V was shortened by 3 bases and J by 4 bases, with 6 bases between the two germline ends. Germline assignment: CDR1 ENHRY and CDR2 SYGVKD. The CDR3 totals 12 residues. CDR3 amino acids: CAISDSGETQYF. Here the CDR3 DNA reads TGTGCCATCAGTGACAGTGGAGAGACCCAGTACTTC.